Listed here are 15 T cell receptor beta chains from one sample, sequenced in a study of control samples from healthy donors and cancer patients. Using immunoSEQ multiplex PCR, the repertoire was profiled, and TCRdb retains in-frame clones only, with some absent. The sample lists fewer than 110,000 clones, more than 85% seen once, with about 7.8% in the top ten. What was sequenced was blood. The receptors come from a man younger than 45 in good health.

The chain is built from TRBV28 and TRBJ2-7, with 7 bases aligning to TRBD2. The CDR3 is 14 amino acids. Germline loops: CDR1 MDHEN, CDR2 SYDVKM. With 2 bases clipped from V and 7 bases from J, the junction kept 8 bases outside the gene matches. CDR3 in amino acids: CASSLRLAEGEQYF. The CDR3 nucleotides are TGTGCCAGCAGTTTAAGGCTAGCGGAGGGGGAGCAGTACTTC. The full variable domain, its missing parts supplied by reference TRBV28 and TRBJ2-7, is DVKVTQSSRYLVKRTGEKVFLECVQDMDHENMFWYRQDPGLGLRLIYFSYDVKMKEKGDIPEGYSVSREKKERFSLILESASTNQTSMYLCASSLRLAEGEQYFGPGTRLTVT.

The rearrangement joins TRBV5-5 to TRBJ1-5; D gene ambiguous. V was shortened by 3 bases and J by 4 bases, with 8 bases between the two germline ends. There are 13 residues in the CDR3. The V gene's germline CDR1 is SGHKS and CDR2 YYEKEE (reference sequence). The DNA for the CDR3 is TGTGCCAGCAGCTGGGTCCCTAATCAGCCCCAGCATTTT. Its translation is CASSWVPNQPQHF.

The chain recombines TRBV12-3 or TRBV12-4 with TRBJ1-5; no firm D call. V gave up 5 bases and J gave up 6 bases, with 11 bases separating them. This CDR3 is built from 13 residues. DNA for the CDR3: TGTGCCAGCAGTCTGGCCGGTGGTCAGCCCCAGCATTTT. Its translation: CASSLAGGQPQHF.

The CDR3: CASGGYMNTEAFF. DNA of the CDR3: TGTGCCAGCGGGGGGTACATGAACACTGAAGCTTTCTTT. V gene TRBV12-3 or TRBV12-4 combines with J gene TRBJ1-1, with D possibly TRBD1 on 5 matching bases. Trimming cost V 8 bases and J 0 bases, with 10 bases left between them. The CDR3 has 13 amino acids.

This chain joins TRBV5-1 and TRBJ2-3; weak D call: TRBD1 (6 bases). CDR1 SGHRS and CDR2 YFSETQ come from the germline V gene. CDR3 size: 15 residues. Trimming cost V 0 bases and J 3 bases, with 11 bases left between them. CDR3 amino acids: CASSLGTGRTDTQYF. In DNA, the CDR3 is TGCGCCAGCAGCTTGGGTACAGGGCGGACAGATACGCAGTATTTT.

In its sample, this clone was seen once. CDR3 bases: TGTGCCTGGAGTACCGGGACGGGATCTTCACCCCTCCACTTT. This codes for CAWSTGTGSSPLHF. The chain links TRBV30 to TRBJ1-6, with a weak D call TRBD1 (5 bases). V dropped 2 bases and J dropped 9 bases, with 14 bases sitting between them. The CDR3 is 14 amino acids. Germline V gene data show CDR1 as GTSNPN and CDR2 as SVGIG (reference sequence).

This chain links TRBV28 with TRBJ2-1; TRBD2 aligns across 14 bases. After removal of 6 bases from V and 4 bases from J, the junction contained 11 bases not matched to a gene. This CDR3 is 18 amino acids long. The germline V gene encodes CDR1 MDHEN and CDR2 SYDVKM. The CDR3 DNA sequence: TGTGCCAGCAGCCCTCCTATAGGGACTAGCGGGAGTTACAATGAGCAGTTCTTC. As protein: CASSPPIGTSGSYNEQFF.

The J gene is TRBJ2-7, the V gene TRBV18, with unresolved D. The CDR3 totals 15 residues. CDR1 and CDR2 (germline): KGHSH, LQKENI. Between the trimmed V and J ends, which lost 0 bases and 4 bases, there was a span of 13 bases. Here the CDR3 DNA reads TGTGCCAGCTCACCACCGGCGCAGCCTGTATACGAGCAGTACTTC. Its protein is CASSPPAQPVYEQYF.

The chain joins TRBV4-3 to TRBJ1-2; D may be TRBD1 (6 bases). Trimming pared 3 bases from V and 6 bases from J, leaving 14 bases between. The CDR3 covers 14 residues. The germline V gene encodes CDR1 LGHNA and CDR2 YSLEER. CDR3 DNA sequence: TGCGCCAGCAGCCACAGACAGGAGGACCATGGCTACACCTTC. Amino acid sequence: CASSHRQEDHGYTF.

CDR3 sequence (DNA): TGCGCCAGCAGCCAAGTAGTTCGGGGCCAGACAGATACGCAGTATTTT. It translates to CASSQVVRGQTDTQYF. The J gene is TRBJ2-3, the V gene TRBV4-3; D may correspond to TRBD1 or TRBD2 (5 bases each). This CDR3 has 16 amino acids. CDR1 is LGHNA, CDR2 YSLEER, per germline. Trimming removed 1 base from V and 3 bases from J, with 14 bases in between.

The J gene is TRBJ1-5, the V gene TRBV7-6; 7 bases align to TRBD1. Per germline, CDR1 SGHVS and CDR2 FNYEAQ. The CDR3 is made up of 16 amino acids. Trimming cost V 5 bases and J 0 bases; bases outside gene matches: 7. The CDR3: CASSSGQAGSNQPQHF. The CDR3 nucleotides read TGTGCCAGCAGCAGTGGACAGGCAGGTAGCAATCAGCCCCAGCATTTT.

The J gene is TRBJ2-5, the V gene TRBV5-1, with D uncertain. Trimming left V 5 bases short and J 1 base short, with 9 bases between. The germline V gene has CDR1 SGHRS and CDR2 YFSETQ. The length of the CDR3 is 13 residues. CDR3 residues: CASREPSQETQYF. CDR3 in DNA: TGCGCCAGCAGGGAGCCTAGCCAAGAGACCCAGTACTTC.

V usage is TRBV30 and J usage is TRBJ1-1; perhaps TRBD1 as D (6 bases). V was clipped by 4 bases and J by 5 bases, with 14 bases between them. CDR1 GTSNPN and CDR2 SVGIG come from the germline V gene (reference sequence). CDR3 size: 13 residues. The CDR3 DNA reads as TGTGCCTGGAATGCAGGGGTAGGAACTGAAGCTTTCTTT. Its translation: CAWNAGVGTEAFF.

This clone was seen once. The V gene is TRBV19, the J gene TRBJ2-3; D may be TRBD1 (5 bases). CDR1 and CDR2 (germline): LNHDA, SQIVND (reference sequence). V lost 3 bases and J lost 0, with 13 bases in between. There are 16 residues in the CDR3. CDR3 DNA: TGTGCCAGTAGTATTCAGGGATTCCTTAGCACAGATACGCAGTATTTT. It translates to CASSIQGFLSTDTQYF.

The chain uses TRBV6-1 and TRBJ2-7, with TRBD2 as a possible D gene (5 bases). V was cut by 2 bases and J by 2 bases, with 10 bases left in between. Germline values: CDR1 MNHNS, CDR2 SASEGT. There are 14 residues in the CDR3. This chain's CDR3 is CASSERRPPYEQYF. In nucleotides, the CDR3 is TGTGCCAGCAGTGAAAGGAGGCCCCCCTACGAGCAGTACTTC.